The source of this T cell receptor beta chain is a study of metastatic and nonmetastatic thyroid tumors. In the study overall: Both malignant and benign thyroid patients supplied peripheral blood and tumor or nodule tissue samples, across which the repertoires of these patients were then compared.

Using MiXCR, TCRdb re-called clones from the PCR reads. In the table there are around 40,000 clones, roughly 14% of which are singletons. Trimming left V 2 bases short and J 0 bases short, with 8 bases between. The CDR3 length is 15 residues. Looked up from germline, CDR1 is SGHRS and CDR2 is YFSETQ. No patient had received any treatment before thyroid surgery. The receptor was derived from a female donor with papillary thyroid cancer or a benign thyroid nodule (not recorded which). Some clones in this sample may be carry-over from other donors' samples. V gene TRBV5-1 combines with J gene TRBJ2-2; D might be TRBD1 (6 bases). The material sequenced was blood. This chain's CDR3 is CASSLQGPNTGELFF. In DNA, the CDR3 is TGCGCCAGCAGCTTACAGGGTCCGAACACCGGGGAGCTGTTTTTT.